Below are 20 T cell receptor beta chains sequenced from a single sample in a study of T cell repertoires in cytomegalovirus infection. No antigen is known for these receptors. TCRdb reprocessed the reads with MiXCR, giving one entry per CDR3 protein. Of about 130,000 distinct CDR3 sequences listed, roughly a third are singletons. This specimen consisted of CD8+ T cells from cultured PBMCs, obtained from culture after CMV antigen stimulation. The receptor source for this set is a human donor in good health (CMV status not recorded). Some clones in this sample may be carry-over from other donors' samples.

The chain carries TRBV6-7 and TRBJ2-5, with D unresolved. TRBV6-7 is an ORF, with its function uncertain. Trimming left V 6 bases short and J 2 bases short, with 13 bases between. The CDR3 has 14 amino acids. This CDR3 reads CASRVLLTQETQYF. DNA of the CDR3: TGTGCCAGCAGGGTCCTCCTAACACAAGAGACCCAGTACTTC.

This clonotype was counted a few times. This chain joins TRBV4-1 and TRBJ2-1; D is unclear. Trimming took off 1 base at V and 2 bases at J, with 9 bases between the two ends. The CDR3 consists of 15 residues. CDR1 and CDR2 (germline): MGHRA, YSYEKL. Here the CDR3 DNA reads TGCGCCAGCAGCCAAGGAATTACCACCTACAATGAGCAGTTCTTC. As protein: CASSQGITTYNEQFF.

This clonotype was counted ten times or more. The gene calls are TRBV5-6 and TRBJ1-3; 7 bases agree with TRBD1. The CDR3 is 13 amino acids. Germline V gene sequence: CDR1 SGHDT, CDR2 YYEEEE. Unmatched junction bases numbered 5, after V lost 9 bases and J lost 2 bases. The CDR3 nucleotides are TGTGCCATCCAGGGGGGGCCTGGAAACACCATATATTTT. It is translated as CAIQGGPGNTIYF. The full variable domain, rest sourced from reference TRBV5-6 and TRBJ1-3, is DAGVTQSPTHLIKTRGQQVTLRCSPKSGHDTVSWYQQALGQGPQFIFQYYEEEERQRGNFPDRFSGHQFPNYSSELNVNALLLGDSALYLCAIQGGPGNTIYFGEGSWLTVV.

J is TRBJ1-1 and V is TRBV4-1; TRBD1 matches at 10 bases. CDR3 length: 15 amino acids. The germline V gene encodes CDR1 MGHRA and CDR2 YSYEKL. V shed 5 bases and J 3 bases; nucleotides not matched to a gene: 6. CDR3 region: CASSWDRGGDTEAFF. CDR3 coding DNA: TGCGCCAGCAGCTGGGACAGGGGAGGGGACACTGAAGCTTTCTTT.

In this sample, this clonotype turned up a few times. The chain uses TRBV27 and TRBJ2-7; D perhaps matches TRBD1 (5 bases). Between the trimmed V and J ends, which lost 2 bases and 2 bases, there was a span of 13 bases. The CDR3 is 15 residues long. CDR1 and CDR2 (germline): MNHEY, SMNVEV (reference sequence). The DNA for the CDR3 is TGTGCCAGCAGTTTAGTCAGGGCCGACCCCTACGAGCAGTACTTC. Its translation: CASSLVRADPYEQYF.

This clonotype was found once. The chain joins TRBV6-6 to TRBJ2-3; possible D gene TRBD1, 6 bases. The CDR3 extends over 13 amino acids. Germline CDR1 is MNHNY and CDR2 is SVGAGI (reference sequence). V dropped 2 bases and J dropped 4 bases, with 7 bases sitting between them. This CDR3 reads CASSYGGPDTQYF. CDR3 sequence (DNA): TGTGCCAGCAGTTACGGGGGCCCAGATACGCAGTATTTT.

The J gene is TRBJ2-7, the V gene TRBV6-8, with D possibly TRBD1 on 6 matching bases. In germline, CDR1 is MNHGY, CDR2 SAAAGT. The V and J ends lost 8 bases and 3 bases respectively, with 11 bases between them. The CDR3 has 12 amino acids. The CDR3: CASGTRGYEQYF. CDR3 nucleotide sequence: TGTGCCAGCGGGACAAGAGGCTACGAGCAGTACTTC.

This clonotype was found a few times. In DNA form, the CDR3 reads TGTGCCAGCAGCTTAGCATTGGGGACGGATATTCGCACAGATACGCAGTATTTT. Translating it yields CASSLALGTDIRTDTQYF. J is TRBJ2-3 and V is TRBV13, with D possibly called TRBD1 or TRBD2 (5 bases each). CDR3 length: 18 residues. V shed 1 base and J shed 1 base, with 18 bases lying between them. Germline V gene lookup returns CDR1 PRHDT and CDR2 FYEKMQ (reference sequence).

The chain links TRBV11-2 to TRBJ2-2, with D unclear. Germline values: CDR1 SGHAT, CDR2 FQNNGV. This CDR3 contains 18 residues. The V and J ends lost 3 bases and 3 bases respectively, with 20 bases between them. CDR3 sequence reads: CASSLYYSLPGDTGELFF. The CDR3 DNA is TGTGCCAGCAGCTTGTATTACAGTCTCCCAGGAGACACCGGGGAGCTGTTTTTT.

The chain couples TRBV27 to TRBJ2-7; D may match TRBD1 or TRBD2 (5 bases each). Germline V gives CDR1 MNHEY, CDR2 SMNVEV (reference sequence). V was shortened by 6 bases and J by 6 bases, with 18 bases between the two germline ends. The CDR3 is made up of 14 amino acids. CDR3 amino acids: CASSSGTDFGEQYF. The CDR3 DNA reads as TGTGCCAGCAGCTCCGGGACGGACTTCGGCGAGCAGTACTTC.

This clonotype was picked up a small number of times. V gene TRBV2 combines with J gene TRBJ1-2, with 7 bases that match TRBD1. In germline, CDR1 is SNHLY, CDR2 FYNNEI. This CDR3 is built from 14 residues. V lost 6 bases and J lost 2; bases outside the gene matches: 6. CDR3 sequence reads: CASRRQGLNYGYTF. CDR3 in DNA: TGTGCCAGCAGGCGACAGGGTCTAAACTATGGCTACACCTTC.

J is TRBJ1-2 and V is TRBV20-1; no firm D call. This CDR3 is 12 amino acids long. V lost 1 base to trimming and J lost 4 bases, with 7 bases between them. Germline-derived CDR1 and CDR2 are DFQATT and SNEGSKA (reference sequence). The CDR3 region has the DNA TGCAGTGCTAGAGCGGGAAGCTATGGCTACACCTTC. Encoded protein: CSARAGSYGYTF.

The chain's CDR3 is CASSLPPGRTANTGELFF. The DNA for the CDR3 is TGTGCCAGCAGCTTACCCCCCGGTCGGACAGCGAACACCGGGGAGCTGTTTTTT. The rearrangement uses TRBV7-6 and TRBJ2-2; D perhaps matches TRBD1 (6 bases). V was trimmed by 2 bases and J by 0 bases, leaving 16 bases between them. Germline CDR1 is SGHVS and CDR2 is FNYEAQ. This CDR3 contains 18 residues.

There are a few counts of this clonotype. The chain has TRBV7-6 and TRBJ1-2, with D perhaps matching TRBD1 (6 bases). Germline V gene sequence: CDR1 SGHVS, CDR2 FNYEAQ. This CDR3 spans 14 amino acids. The V and J ends lost 1 base and 5 bases respectively, with 11 bases between them. CDR3 sequence reads: CASSLVAGVYGYTF. The CDR3 DNA is TGTGCCAGCAGCTTAGTAGCAGGGGTATATGGCTACACCTTC. The entire variable domain, with the rest obtained from reference TRBV7-6 and TRBJ1-2, is as follows: GAGVSQSPRYKVTKRGQDVALRCDPISGHVSLYWYRQALGQGPEFLTYFNYEAQQDKSGLPNDRFSAERPEGSISTLTIQRTEQRDSAMYRCASSLVAGVYGYTFGSGTRLTVV.

The chain carries TRBV7-6 and TRBJ1-1; D call uncertain. CDR1 is SGHVS and CDR2 is FNYEAQ in the germline V gene. Trimming took 3 bases from V and 11 from J, leaving 16 bases between them. The CDR3 extends over 13 amino acids. In DNA form, the CDR3 reads TGTGCCAGCAGCTTTAGTACCAGTCAGGAGGCTTTCTTT. Protein sequence: CASSFSTSQEAFF. Using reference TRBV7-6 and TRBJ1-1 for the parts outside the CDR3, the full variable domain is GAGVSQSPRYKVTKRGQDVALRCDPISGHVSLYWYRQALGQGPEFLTYFNYEAQQDKSGLPNDRFSAERPEGSISTLTIQRTEQRDSAMYRCASSFSTSQEAFFGQGTRLTVV.

The chain is built from TRBV9 and TRBJ2-7; TRBD1 or TRBD2 may be the D gene (6 bases each). The germline V and J ends were trimmed by 2 bases and 6 bases, with 12 bases remaining between them. Germline-derived CDR1 and CDR2 are SGDLS and YYNGEE. This CDR3 has 13 amino acids. CDR3 loop: CASSVGGGLEQYF. For the CDR3, the DNA is TGTGCCAGCAGCGTTGGAGGGGGTCTCGAGCAGTACTTC.

Regarding this clonotype: Without the conserved terminal phenylalanine or tryptophan, this CDR3 likely stems from a read error. The chain is built from TRBV28 and TRBJ2-7, with TRBD1 identical over 7 bases. The CDR3 sequence is 12 residues long. Looked up from germline, CDR1 is MDHEN and CDR2 is SYDVKM. V lost 5 bases to trimming and J lost 6 bases; unmatched junction nucleotides: 4. In DNA, the CDR3 is TGTGCCAGCAGTCTAACAGGGGTCGAGCAGTACTAC. Encoded protein: CASSLTGVEQYY.

This clonotype was seen a handful of times. The rearrangement uses TRBV7-8 and TRBJ2-3; TRBD1 is a possible D gene (5 bases). The CDR3 runs to 14 residues. CDR1 and CDR2 (germline): SGHVS, FQNEAQ. V was trimmed by 5 bases and J by 0 bases, leaving 9 bases between them. Here the CDR3 DNA reads TGTGCCAGCAGCCCGCGACAGAGCACAGATACGCAGTATTTT. This translates into CASSPRQSTDTQYF. Drawing the rest from reference TRBV7-8 and TRBJ2-3, the complete variable domain is GAGVSQSPRYKVAKRGQDVALRCDPISGHVSLFWYQQALGQGPEFLTYFQNEAQLDKSGLPSDRFFAERPEGSVSTLKIQRTQQEDSAVYLCASSPRQSTDTQYFGPGTRLTVL.

The chain links TRBV27 to TRBJ2-7; possibly TRBD2 for D (6 bases). This CDR3 is 13 amino acids long. V lost 8 bases, J lost 1 base, and 12 bases lay in between. The V gene's germline CDR1 is MNHEY and CDR2 SMNVEV (reference sequence). This chain's CDR3 is CASWEALSYEQYF. The CDR3 DNA is TGTGCCAGCTGGGAGGCGCTTTCCTACGAGCAGTACTTC.

The chain combines TRBV25-1 with TRBJ2-7; the match to TRBD1 covers 7 bases. Germline loops: CDR1 MGHDK, CDR2 SYGVNS. V lost 2 bases, J lost 2 bases, and 3 bases stayed unmatched. The CDR3 has 14 residues. The CDR3 region is CASSEAGGPYEQYF. The CDR3 nucleotides read TGTGCCAGCAGTGAAGCAGGGGGACCCTACGAGCAGTACTTC.